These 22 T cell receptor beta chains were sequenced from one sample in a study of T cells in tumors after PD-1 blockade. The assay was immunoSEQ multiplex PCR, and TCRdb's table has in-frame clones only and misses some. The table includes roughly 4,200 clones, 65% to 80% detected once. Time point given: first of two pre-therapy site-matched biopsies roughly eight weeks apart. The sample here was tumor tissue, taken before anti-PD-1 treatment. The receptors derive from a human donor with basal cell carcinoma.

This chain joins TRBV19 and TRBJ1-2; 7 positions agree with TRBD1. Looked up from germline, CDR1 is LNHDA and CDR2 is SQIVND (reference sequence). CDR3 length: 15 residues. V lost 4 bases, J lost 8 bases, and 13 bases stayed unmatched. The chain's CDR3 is CASSSRDRQPFGYTF. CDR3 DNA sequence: TGTGCCAGTAGTAGCCGGGACAGACAACCCTTCGGCTACACCTTC.

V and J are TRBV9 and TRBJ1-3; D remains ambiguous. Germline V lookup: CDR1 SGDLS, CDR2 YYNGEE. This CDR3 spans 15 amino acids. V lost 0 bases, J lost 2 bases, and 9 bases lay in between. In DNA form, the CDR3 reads TGTGCCAGCAGCGTAGACGGAAGGACTGGAAACACCATATATTTT. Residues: CASSVDGRTGNTIYF.

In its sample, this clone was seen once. The CDR3 DNA reads as TGTGCCAGCAGTTCAAGAGTGGGAGGGACGCAGTATTTT. Protein: CASSSRVGGTQYF. J is TRBJ2-3 and V is TRBV27; 7 nucleotides line up with TRBD2. The CDR3 length is 13 residues. Per germline, CDR1 MNHEY and CDR2 SMNVEV (reference sequence). The trim removed 4 bases at V and 9 bases at J, leaving 7 bases unmatched.

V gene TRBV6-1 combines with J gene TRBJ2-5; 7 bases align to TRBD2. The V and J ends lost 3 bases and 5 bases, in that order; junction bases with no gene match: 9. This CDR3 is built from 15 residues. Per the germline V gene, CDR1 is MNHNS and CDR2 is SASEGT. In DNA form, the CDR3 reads TGTGCCAGCAGTGAGGGAGGAGCGGGGCTGGAGACCCAGTACTTC. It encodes CASSEGGAGLETQYF.

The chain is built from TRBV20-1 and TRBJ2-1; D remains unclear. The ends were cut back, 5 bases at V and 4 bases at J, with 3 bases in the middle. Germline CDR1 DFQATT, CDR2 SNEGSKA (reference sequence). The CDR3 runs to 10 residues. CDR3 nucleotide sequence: TGCAGTGCTGAGTACAATGAGCAGTTCTTC. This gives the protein CSAEYNEQFF.

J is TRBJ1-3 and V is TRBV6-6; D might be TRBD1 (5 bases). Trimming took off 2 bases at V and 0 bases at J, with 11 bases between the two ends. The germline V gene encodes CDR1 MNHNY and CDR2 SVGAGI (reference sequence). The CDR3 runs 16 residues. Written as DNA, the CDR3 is TGTGCCAGCAGTTACCTACCGGGGGACTCTGGAAACACCATATATTTT. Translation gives CASSYLPGDSGNTIYF.

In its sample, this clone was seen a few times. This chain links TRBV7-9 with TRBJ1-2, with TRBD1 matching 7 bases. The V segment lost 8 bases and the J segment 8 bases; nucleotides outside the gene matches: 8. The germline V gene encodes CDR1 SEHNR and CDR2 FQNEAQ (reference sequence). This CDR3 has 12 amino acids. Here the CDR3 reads CASSGTGEGYTF. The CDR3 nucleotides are TGTGCCAGCTCTGGTACAGGGGAAGGCTACACCTTC.

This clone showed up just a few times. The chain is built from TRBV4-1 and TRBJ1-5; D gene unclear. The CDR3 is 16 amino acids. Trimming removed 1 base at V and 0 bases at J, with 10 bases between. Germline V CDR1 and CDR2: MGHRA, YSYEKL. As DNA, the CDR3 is TGCGCCAGCAGCCAAGCGTCGGGAAATAGCAATCAGCCCCAGCATTTT. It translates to CASSQASGNSNQPQHF.

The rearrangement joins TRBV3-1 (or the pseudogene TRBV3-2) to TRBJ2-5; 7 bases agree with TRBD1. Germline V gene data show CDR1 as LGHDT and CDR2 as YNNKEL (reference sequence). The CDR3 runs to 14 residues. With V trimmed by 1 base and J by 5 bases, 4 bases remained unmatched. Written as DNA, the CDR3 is TGTGCCAGCAGCCAAGTAGGGGGCAGGGAGACCCAGTACTTC. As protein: CASSQVGGRETQYF.

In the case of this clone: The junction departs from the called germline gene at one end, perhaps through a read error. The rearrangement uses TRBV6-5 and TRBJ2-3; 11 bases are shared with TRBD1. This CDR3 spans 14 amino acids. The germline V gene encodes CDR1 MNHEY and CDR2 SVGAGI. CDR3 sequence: CATIPTPGQGAPDF. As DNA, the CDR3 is TGTGCCACCATTCCGACCCCCGGACAGGGGGCCCCGGATTTT.

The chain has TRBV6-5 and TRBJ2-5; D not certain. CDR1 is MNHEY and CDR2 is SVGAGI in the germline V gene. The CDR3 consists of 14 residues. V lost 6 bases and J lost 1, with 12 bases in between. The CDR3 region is CASRRPWGQETQYF. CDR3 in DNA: TGTGCCAGCAGGCGACCGTGGGGCCAAGAGACCCAGTACTTC.

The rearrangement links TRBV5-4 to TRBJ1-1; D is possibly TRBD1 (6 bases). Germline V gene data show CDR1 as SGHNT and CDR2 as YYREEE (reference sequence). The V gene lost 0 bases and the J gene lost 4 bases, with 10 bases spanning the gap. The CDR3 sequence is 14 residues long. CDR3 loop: CASSLEGGSTEAFF. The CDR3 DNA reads TGTGCCAGCAGCTTGGAAGGGGGGAGCACTGAAGCTTTCTTT.

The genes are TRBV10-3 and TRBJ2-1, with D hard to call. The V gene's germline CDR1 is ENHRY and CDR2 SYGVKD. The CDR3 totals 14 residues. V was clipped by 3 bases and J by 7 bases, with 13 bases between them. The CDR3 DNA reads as TGTGCCATCAGTGATGTACTCGAGGTGAATGAGCAGTTCTTC. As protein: CAISDVLEVNEQFF.

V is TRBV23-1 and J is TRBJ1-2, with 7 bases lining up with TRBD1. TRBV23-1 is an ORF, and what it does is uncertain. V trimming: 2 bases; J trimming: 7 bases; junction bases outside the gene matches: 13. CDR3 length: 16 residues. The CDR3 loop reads CASSQPGPDRDGGYTF. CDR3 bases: TGCGCCAGCAGTCAACCCGGCCCTGACAGGGATGGTGGCTACACCTTC.

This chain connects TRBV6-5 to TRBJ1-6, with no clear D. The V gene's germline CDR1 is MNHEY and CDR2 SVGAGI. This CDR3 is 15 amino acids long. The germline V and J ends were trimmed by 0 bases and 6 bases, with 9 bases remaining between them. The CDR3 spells CASSYSDQSNSPLHF. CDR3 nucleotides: TGTGCCAGCAGTTACTCGGACCAGAGTAATTCACCCCTCCACTTT.

The CDR3 DNA reads as TGTGCCAGCAGCCTGATGGGACGGCCTAGCACAGATACGCAGTATTTT. This translates into CASSLMGRPSTDTQYF. The chain uses TRBV5-5 and TRBJ2-3; tentatively, D is TRBD1 or TRBD2 (5 bases each). V was trimmed by 4 bases and J by 0 bases, leaving 15 bases between them. Germline V gene data show CDR1 as SGHKS and CDR2 as YYEKEE (reference sequence). This CDR3 has 16 amino acids.

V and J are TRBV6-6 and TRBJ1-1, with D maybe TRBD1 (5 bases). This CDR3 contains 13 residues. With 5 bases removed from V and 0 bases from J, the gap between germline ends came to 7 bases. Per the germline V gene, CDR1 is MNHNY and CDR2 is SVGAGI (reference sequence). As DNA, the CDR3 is TGTGCCAGCAGTGCGACAGTGAACACTGAAGCTTTCTTT. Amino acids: CASSATVNTEAFF.

CDR3 region: CATSDLKGRRGPLNYGYTF. The CDR3 bases are TGTGCCACCAGTGATTTGAAGGGTCGGAGGGGGCCTCTTAACTATGGCTACACCTTC. The V call is TRBV24-1, the J call TRBJ1-2, with 7 bases fitting TRBD1. Germline trimming cut 0 bases from V and 1 base from J; bases unmatched to any gene: 13. Germline V gene lookup returns CDR1 KGHDR and CDR2 SFDVKD. The CDR3 has 19 residues.

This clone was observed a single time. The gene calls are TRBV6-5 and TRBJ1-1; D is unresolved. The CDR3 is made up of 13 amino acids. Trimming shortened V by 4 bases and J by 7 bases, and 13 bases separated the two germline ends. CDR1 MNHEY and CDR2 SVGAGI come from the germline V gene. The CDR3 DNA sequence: TGTGCCAGCAGTTTTAACACCGGAATTGAAGCTTTCTTT. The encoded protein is CASSFNTGIEAFF.

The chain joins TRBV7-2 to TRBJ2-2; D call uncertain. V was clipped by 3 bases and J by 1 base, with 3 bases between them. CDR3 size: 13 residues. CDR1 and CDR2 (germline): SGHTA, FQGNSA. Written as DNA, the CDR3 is TGTGCCAGCAGCTTCAGGAACACCGGGGAGCTGTTTTTT. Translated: CASSFRNTGELFF.

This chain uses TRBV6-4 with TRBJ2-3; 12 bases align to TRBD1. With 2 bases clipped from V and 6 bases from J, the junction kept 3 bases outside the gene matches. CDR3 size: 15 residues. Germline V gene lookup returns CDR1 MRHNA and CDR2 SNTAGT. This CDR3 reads CASSDTGQGADTQYF. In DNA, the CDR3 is TGTGCCAGCAGTGACACGGGACAGGGGGCGGATACGCAGTATTTT.

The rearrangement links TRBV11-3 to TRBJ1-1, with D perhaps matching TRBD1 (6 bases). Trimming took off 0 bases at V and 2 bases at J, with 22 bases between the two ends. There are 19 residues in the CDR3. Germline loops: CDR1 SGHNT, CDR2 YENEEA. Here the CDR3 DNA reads TGTGCCAGCAGCTTAGATCTGCCAACAGGGAACCGGGGAAACACTGAAGCTTTCTTT. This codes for CASSLDLPTGNRGNTEAFF.